The sequence of this T cell receptor (beta chain) was determined in a study of cytomegalovirus exposure and HLA in healthy donors. On the study more broadly: A later analysis reported the approximately 120 validation repertoires used the same platform as the roughly 700 first-cohort repertoires. Whole-study results and caveats: Testing in vitro showed a few CMV-associated chains specific for CMV antigens. It was reportedly the case that the classifier diagnosed cytomegalovirus status with high specificity and sensitivity.

This clone was picked up a small number of times. What it binds is unknown. V was cut by 6 bases and J by 0 bases, with 2 bases left in between. The CDR3 is made up of 11 amino acids. CDR1 is MDHEN and CDR2 is SYDVKM in the germline V gene. Data came from immunoSEQ multiplex PCR; TCRdb stores just in-frame clones and leaves some out. The sample includes 250,000 or so clones, about 88% seen only once; the top ten take approximately 12%. The validation cohort, a group of around 120 subjects, included the donors and was separate from the roughly 620-subject first cohort. The receptor was derived from a man younger than 30 in good health and CMV-seropositive. The chain couples TRBV28 to TRBJ1-1; D unclear. The sequenced material came from PBMCs. Here the CDR3 reads CASRLNTEAFF. The CDR3 coding sequence is TGTGCCAGCAGGTTGAACACTGAAGCTTTCTTT.